This TCR beta chain was found in a study of T cell clonality in common variable immunodeficiency. This clone was found many times. Read data end 3 residues before the CDR3 end; the end is taken from the germline J gene. The germline gives CDR1 GTSNPN, CDR2 SVGIG (reference sequence). The V end lost 0 bases, the J end lost 5 bases, and 20 bases lay between the germline ends. The CDR3 contains 17 residues. Clones were sequenced by immunoSEQ multiplex PCR, and TCRdb holds only the in-frame ones, with some missing. The table lists some 60,000 clones, no singletons, with about 1.5% in the top ten. Heparinized whole blood, roughly 5 to 9 ml, came from each donor.

The origin of this receptor is a person between 18 and 69 years old in good health. V gene TRBV30 combines with J gene TRBJ2-1, with D tentatively TRBD1 (6 bases). The specimen was peripheral blood mononuclear cells. CDR3 residues: CAWSVGLTGTIDNEQFF. The sequenced part of the CDR3 DNA is TGTGCCTGGAGTGTGGGGTTAACAGGGACAATCGACAATGAG.